The entry below gives a single TCR beta chain sequence along with its context. What this receptor recognizes is not known. Base-call qualities are not available, and no considerably larger clone is one nucleotide away. This entry comes from a study of blood T cell repertoires in COVID-19 (dated by TCRdb to the early 2020s). Regarding the research as a whole: The collaborator samples originated in the United States, Italy and Spain and spanned the acute and convalescent phases of COVID-19. Where available, HLA class I and class II types were obtained from metadata supplied by the sample provider rather than from assay-based typing. The prospective study material was composed of cDNA or gDNA derived from T cells, B-cell-depleted T cells, or PBMCs. Samples were obtained from the ongoing ImmuneRACE study (first 160 participants) and from 1,000 to 1,500 subjects provided by 6 global collaborators. The repertoires were released in a freely available public database intended as a resource for research on the immune response to SARS-CoV-2. The sample metadata nearly always contained a de-identified subject ID, COVID-19 status, age in years and sex. The dataset comprised deeply sampled blood TCRbeta repertoires from subjects exposed to, actively infected with, or recovered from COVID-19. Results the study describes overall, beyond this receptor: Clinical and demographic metadata were provided uncurated, with the amount varying by source and participant.

TCRbeta CDR3 regions were amplified from genomic DNA by means of the immunoSEQ Assay, a bias-controlled multiplex PCR. The original methods were these. Nucleated cell counts per sample were estimated from amplification of reference gene primers within the assay. To quantify the absolute abundance of each unique TCRbeta CDR3 rearrangement, sequence reads were collapsed and filtered. For each sample, productive Simpson clonality was calculated by taking the square root of Simpson's diversity index across productive rearrangements. TCRdb mirrors the immuneACCESS table, restricted to in-frame sequences. Some clones are absent from its copies; in checked studies, under half trace to an unresolved V gene, and the reason for the others is unknown. V and J calls and clone size are as listed in that table; D and trimming were resolved from the DNA. The sample includes 100,000 or so clones, with around 90% observed a single time. The top ten clones comprise 3% of the sample.

The collaborating institutions used their own protocols to collect whole blood in K2EDTA tubes. For TCRbeta analysis, collaborators shipped samples in one of three forms: frozen whole blood, isolated PBMCs, or DNA extracted from either of those sample types. The TCR sequence derives from a man aged 45-65 years with active or convalescent COVID-19. Sequencing input: peripheral blood.

The DNA reads as follows: TGTGCCAGCAGGGGGACTACACCCCAGGCCGGGGAGCTGTTTTTT. Its coded protein is CASRGTTPQAGELFF. This sequence uses TRBV5-6 and TRBJ2-2, and 7 junction bases match TRBD2. The germline V end is reduced by 5 bases and the J end by 6 bases; junction bases left unmatched: 10. From the cysteine through the phenylalanine, the CDR3 covers 15 amino acids. The CDR3 DNA has 45 bases and is translated from base 1. The germline V gene supplies CDR1 SGHDT and CDR2 YYEEEE.